This T cell receptor beta chain stems from a study of T cells in Graves' hyperthyroidism and ophthalmopathy. Study-level results: In blood, most of the thyroid clonotypes expanded above 0.001 were also present.

Using RNA transcripts as the source, TCR beta CDR3 regions were amplified. An initial round of RT-PCR targeting the TCR CDR3 relied on the HTBI primer set. TCRdb itself ran the multiplex PCR reads through MiXCR, one entry per CDR3 protein. The top ten hold 25% of the sample, which has about 34,000 distinct CDR3 sequences, 52% seen once. V lost 2 bases and J 3 bases, leaving 12 bases between the germline ends. Germline CDR1 is SGHDT and CDR2 is YYEEEE. This CDR3 region has 16 residues. Out of about 10 ml of fresh peripheral blood came the PBMCs. There are many counts of this clonotype. Its specificity is not known.

The chain has TRBV5-6 and TRBJ1-6; D perhaps matches TRBD1 (5 bases). The source is a woman aged 35 to 49 with Graves' ophthalmopathy. What was sequenced was blood. CDR3 bases: TGTGCCAGCAGCTTTAGGGGTTCCTTCTATAATTCACCCCTCCACTTT. Protein: CASSFRGSFYNSPLHF.